The clone carrying this T cell receptor beta chain has a count of ten or more. Its antigen is not identified. This sample is part of a study of T cell repertoires in cytomegalovirus infection. Study at large: Well-studied HLA-B-restricted epitopes and recently identified HLA-C-restricted epitopes of CMV were both used in the study. Public TCR beta signatures marked donors with CMV infection and the matching HLA.

Study-wide findings and caveats: CMV-specific HLA-C-restricted TCR beta clonotypes dominated the ex vivo response.

TCRdb used MiXCR to reprocess the reads, holding one entry per CDR3 protein. The data hold tens of thousands of distinct CDR3 sequences, with 35% to 45% observed a single time. CDR1 is LGHDT, CDR2 YNNKEL, per germline (reference sequence). Trimming cost V 1 base and J 7 bases, with 11 bases left between them. The CDR3 loop spans 14 amino acids. The chain combines TRBV3-1 with TRBJ2-1; D is unclear. This receptor was obtained from a human donor in good health (CMV status not recorded). Some clones in this sample may be carry-over from other donors' samples. Sample: CD8+ T cells from cultured PBMCs, taken from culture after CMV antigen stimulation. CDR3 bases: TGTGCCAGCAGCCAAGCCGGCACCTTTAATGAGCAGTTCTTC. It translates to CASSQAGTFNEQFF.